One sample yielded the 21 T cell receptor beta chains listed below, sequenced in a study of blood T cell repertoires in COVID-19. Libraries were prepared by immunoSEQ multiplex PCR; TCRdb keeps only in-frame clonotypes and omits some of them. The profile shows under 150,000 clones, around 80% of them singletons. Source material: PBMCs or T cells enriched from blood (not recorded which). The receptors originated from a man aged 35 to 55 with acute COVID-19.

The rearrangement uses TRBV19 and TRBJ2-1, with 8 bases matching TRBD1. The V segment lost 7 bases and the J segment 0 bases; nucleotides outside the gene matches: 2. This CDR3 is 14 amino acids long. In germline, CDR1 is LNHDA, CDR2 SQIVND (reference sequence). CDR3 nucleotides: TGTGCCAGTACCACAGGGGGCTCCTACAATGAGCAGTTCTTC. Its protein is CASTTGGSYNEQFF.

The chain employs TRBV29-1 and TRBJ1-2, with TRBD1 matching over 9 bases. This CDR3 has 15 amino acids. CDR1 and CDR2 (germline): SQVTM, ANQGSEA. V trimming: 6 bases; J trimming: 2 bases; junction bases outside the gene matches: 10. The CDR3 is CSVARTGDGNYGYTF. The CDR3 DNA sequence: TGCAGCGTGGCCCGGACAGGGGATGGGAACTATGGCTACACCTTC.

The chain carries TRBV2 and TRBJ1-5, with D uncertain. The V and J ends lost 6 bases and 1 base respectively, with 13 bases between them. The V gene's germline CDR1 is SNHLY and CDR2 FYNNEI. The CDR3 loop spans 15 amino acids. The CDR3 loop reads CASRTEPISNQPQHF. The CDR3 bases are TGTGCCAGCAGAACAGAACCTATAAGCAATCAGCCCCAGCATTTT.

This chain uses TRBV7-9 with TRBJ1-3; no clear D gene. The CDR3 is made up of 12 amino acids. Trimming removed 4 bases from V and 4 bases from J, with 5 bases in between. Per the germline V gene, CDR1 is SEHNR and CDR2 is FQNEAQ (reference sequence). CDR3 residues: CASSYLGNTIYF. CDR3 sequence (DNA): TGTGCCAGCAGCTACTTGGGAAACACCATATATTTT.

DNA of the CDR3: TGTGCCAGCTCACAGGGGCGGCATGGCTACACCTTC. The encoded protein is CASSQGRHGYTF. This chain connects TRBV18 to TRBJ1-2, with D possibly matching TRBD1 (5 bases). Trimming left V 4 bases short and J 6 bases short, with 9 bases between. This CDR3 region has 12 residues. CDR1 and CDR2 from the germline V gene are KGHSH and LQKENI. The full variable domain, in which reference TRBV18 and TRBJ1-2 provide the parts outside the CDR3, is NAGVMQNPRHLVRRRGQEARLRCSPMKGHSHVYWYRQLPEEGLKFMVYLQKENIIDESGMPKERFSAEFPKEGPSILRIQQVVRGDSAAYFCASSQGRHGYTFGSGTRLTVV.

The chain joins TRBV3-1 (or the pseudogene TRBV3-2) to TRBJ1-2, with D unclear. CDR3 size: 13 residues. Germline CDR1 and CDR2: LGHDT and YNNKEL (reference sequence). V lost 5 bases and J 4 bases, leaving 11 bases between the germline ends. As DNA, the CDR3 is TGTGCCAGCAGCAAGGGAGGATTCTATGGCTACACCTTC. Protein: CASSKGGFYGYTF.

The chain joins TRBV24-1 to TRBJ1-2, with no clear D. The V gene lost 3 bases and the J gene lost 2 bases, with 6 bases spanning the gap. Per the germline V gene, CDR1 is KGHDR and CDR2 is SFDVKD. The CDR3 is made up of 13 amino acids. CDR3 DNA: TGTGCCACCAGTGATGAGGGAAACTATGGCTACACCTTC. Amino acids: CATSDEGNYGYTF.

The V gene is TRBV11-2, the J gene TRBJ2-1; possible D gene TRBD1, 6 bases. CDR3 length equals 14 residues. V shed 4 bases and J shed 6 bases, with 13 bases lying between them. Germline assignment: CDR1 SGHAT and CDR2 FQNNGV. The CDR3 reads CASSWRTALNEQFF. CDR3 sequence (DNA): TGTGCCAGCAGCTGGAGGACAGCACTCAATGAGCAGTTCTTC.

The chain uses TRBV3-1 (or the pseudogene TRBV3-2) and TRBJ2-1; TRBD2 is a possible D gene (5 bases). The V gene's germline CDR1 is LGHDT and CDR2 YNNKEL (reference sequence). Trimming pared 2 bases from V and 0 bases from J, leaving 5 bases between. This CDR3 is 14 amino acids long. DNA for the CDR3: TGTGCCAGCAGCCAACTAGCCTCCTACAATGAGCAGTTCTTC. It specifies CASSQLASYNEQFF.

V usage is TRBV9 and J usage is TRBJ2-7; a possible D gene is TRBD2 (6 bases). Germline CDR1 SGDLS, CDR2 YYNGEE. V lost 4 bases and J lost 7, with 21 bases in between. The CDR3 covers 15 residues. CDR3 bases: TGTGCCAGCAGCCCTCGGGACTCAATGCGATTGGAGCAGTACTTC. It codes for CASSPRDSMRLEQYF.

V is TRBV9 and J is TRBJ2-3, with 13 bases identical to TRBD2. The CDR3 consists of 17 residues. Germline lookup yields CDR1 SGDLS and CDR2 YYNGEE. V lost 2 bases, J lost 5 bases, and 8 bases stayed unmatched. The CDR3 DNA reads TGTGCCAGCAGCGTGGCGACTAGCGGGAGGTCTCAAGATACGCAGTATTTT. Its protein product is CASSVATSGRSQDTQYF.

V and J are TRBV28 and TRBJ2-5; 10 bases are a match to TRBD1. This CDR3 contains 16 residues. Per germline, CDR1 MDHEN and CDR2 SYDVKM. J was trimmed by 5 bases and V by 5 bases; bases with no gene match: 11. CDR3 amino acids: CASSRSGTGEGETQYF. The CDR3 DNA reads TGTGCCAGCAGTCGTTCCGGGACAGGGGAAGGGGAGACCCAGTACTTC. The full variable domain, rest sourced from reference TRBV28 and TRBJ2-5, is DVKVTQSSRYLVKRTGEKVFLECVQDMDHENMFWYRQDPGLGLRLIYFSYDVKMKEKGDIPEGYSVSREKKERFSLILESASTNQTSMYLCASSRSGTGEGETQYFGPGTRLLVL.

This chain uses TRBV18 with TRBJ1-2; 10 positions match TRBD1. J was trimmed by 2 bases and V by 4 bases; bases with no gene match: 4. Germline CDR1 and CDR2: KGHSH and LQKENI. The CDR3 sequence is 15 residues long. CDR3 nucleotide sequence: TGTGCCAGCTCACGAAGGGACAGGGGAAACTATGGCTACACCTTC. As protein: CASSRRDRGNYGYTF.

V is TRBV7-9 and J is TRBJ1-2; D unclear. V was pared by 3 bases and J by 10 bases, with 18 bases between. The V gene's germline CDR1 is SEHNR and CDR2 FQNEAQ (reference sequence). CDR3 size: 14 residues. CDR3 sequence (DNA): TGTGCCAGCAGCTTCTCGGGAACGGAGGTAACCTACACCTTC. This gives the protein CASSFSGTEVTYTF.

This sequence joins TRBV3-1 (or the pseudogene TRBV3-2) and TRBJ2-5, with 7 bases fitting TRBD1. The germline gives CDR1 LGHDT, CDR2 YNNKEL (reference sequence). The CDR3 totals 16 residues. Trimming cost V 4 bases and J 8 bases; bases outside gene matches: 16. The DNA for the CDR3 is TGTGCCAGCAGCCGAACCCGGGGACAGAAAAGAGATACCCAGTACTTC. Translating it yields CASSRTRGQKRDTQYF.

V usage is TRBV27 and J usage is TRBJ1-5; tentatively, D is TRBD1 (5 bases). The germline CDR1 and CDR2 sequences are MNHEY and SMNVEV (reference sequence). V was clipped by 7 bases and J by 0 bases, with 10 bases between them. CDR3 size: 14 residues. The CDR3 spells CASKQGYSNQPQHF. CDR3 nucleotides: TGTGCCAGCAAGCAGGGCTATAGCAATCAGCCCCAGCATTTT.

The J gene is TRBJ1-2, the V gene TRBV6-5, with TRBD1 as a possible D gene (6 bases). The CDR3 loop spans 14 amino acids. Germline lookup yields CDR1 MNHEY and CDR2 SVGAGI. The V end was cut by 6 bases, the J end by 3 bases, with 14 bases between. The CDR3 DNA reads TGTGCCAGCAGCTTTAACAGGGCGGACTATGGCTACACCTTC. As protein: CASSFNRADYGYTF.

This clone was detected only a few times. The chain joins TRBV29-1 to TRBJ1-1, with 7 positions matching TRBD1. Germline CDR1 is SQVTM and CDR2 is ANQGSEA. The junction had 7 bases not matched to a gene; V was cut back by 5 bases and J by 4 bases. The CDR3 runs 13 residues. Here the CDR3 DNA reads TGCAGCGTTAAGGGGGCGCGGGGCACTGAAGCTTTCTTT. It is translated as CSVKGARGTEAFF.

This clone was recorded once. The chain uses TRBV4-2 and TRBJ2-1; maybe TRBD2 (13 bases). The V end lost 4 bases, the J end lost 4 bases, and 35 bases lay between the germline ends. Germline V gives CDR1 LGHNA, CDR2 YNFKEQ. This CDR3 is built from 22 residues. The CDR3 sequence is CASSRGGQGAWTSGSSYNEQFF. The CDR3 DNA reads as TGTGCCAGCAGCCGGGGGGGACAGGGGGCATGGACTAGCGGGAGCTCATACAATGAGCAGTTCTTC.

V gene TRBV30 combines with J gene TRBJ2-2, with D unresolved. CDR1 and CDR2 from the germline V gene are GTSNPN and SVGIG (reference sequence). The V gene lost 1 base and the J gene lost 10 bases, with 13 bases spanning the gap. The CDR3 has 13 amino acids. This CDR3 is CAWSAQPRQELFF. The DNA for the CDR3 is TGTGCCTGGAGTGCCCAGCCGAGGCAGGAGCTGTTTTTT. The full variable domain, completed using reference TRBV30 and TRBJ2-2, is SQTIHQWPATLVQPVGSPLSLECTVEGTSNPNLYWYRQAAGRGLQLLFYSVGIGQISSEVPQNLSASRPQDRQFILSSKKLLLSDSGFYLCAWSAQPRQELFFGEGSRLTVL.

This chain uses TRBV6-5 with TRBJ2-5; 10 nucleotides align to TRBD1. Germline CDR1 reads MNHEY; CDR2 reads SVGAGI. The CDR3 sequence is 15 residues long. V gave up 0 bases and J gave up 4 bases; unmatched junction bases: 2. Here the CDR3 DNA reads TGTGCCAGCAGTTACTCGACAGGGGGCAGAGAGACCCAGTACTTC. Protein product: CASSYSTGGRETQYF.